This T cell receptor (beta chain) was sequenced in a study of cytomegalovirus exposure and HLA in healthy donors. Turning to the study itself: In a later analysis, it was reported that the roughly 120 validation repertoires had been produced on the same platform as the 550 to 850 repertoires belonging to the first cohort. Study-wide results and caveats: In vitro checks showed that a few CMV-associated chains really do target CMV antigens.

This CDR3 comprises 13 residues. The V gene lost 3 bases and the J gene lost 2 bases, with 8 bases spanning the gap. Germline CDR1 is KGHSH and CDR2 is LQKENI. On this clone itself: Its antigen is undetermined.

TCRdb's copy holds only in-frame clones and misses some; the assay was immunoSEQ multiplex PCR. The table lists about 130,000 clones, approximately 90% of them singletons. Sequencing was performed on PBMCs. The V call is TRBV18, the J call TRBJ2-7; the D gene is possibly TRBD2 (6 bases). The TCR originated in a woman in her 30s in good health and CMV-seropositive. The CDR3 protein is CASSPSGPYEQYF. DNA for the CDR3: TGTGCCAGCTCACCTAGCGGCCCCTACGAGCAGTACTTC.